This TCR beta chain was documented in a study of CD8+ T cells in alopecia areata. The wider study: Tofacitinib lasted 6 to 18 months, then 6 months off drug. Findings and caveats of the study: Normal skin's resident alphabeta T cells are sequenced alongside lesional scalp T cells. Clonality exceeded that of normal scalp in lesional scalp, most notably in alopecia totalis/universalis. Although TCR sharing was seen in mice, sharing across patients was less clear, possibly for HLA-related reasons.

The CDR3 is 11 amino acids. Per the germline V gene, CDR1 is MNHEY and CDR2 is SVGAGI. Trimming stripped 6 bases from V and 7 bases from J, with 7 bases between. RNA was extracted and reverse transcribed into cDNA as the sequencing template. Data came from immunoSEQ multiplex PCR; TCRdb stores just in-frame clones and leaves some out. The top ten clones hold approximately 21% of a sample with approximately 12,000 clones, roughly 55% of them seen once. Worth noting for this clone: Its antigen is not known.

Samples from alopecia areata patients were lesional scalp punch biopsies and peripheral blood. What was sequenced was skin. This sequence originates from a human donor with alopecia areata. The chain carries TRBV6-5 and TRBJ2-1, with D unclear. CDR3 loop: CASRHSNEQFF. Here the CDR3 DNA reads TGTGCCAGCAGACATTCGAATGAGCAGTTCTTC.